This T cell receptor (beta chain) was observed in a study of CD8 T cells in Susac syndrome. Study information: The sequenced Susac syndrome patients comprised 5 or 6 with active disease and roughly eight in remission. Patients with Susac syndrome were therapy-naive, taking corticosteroids, with some also receiving intravenous immunoglobulin, or taking intravenous immunoglobulin alone at the time their blood was drawn.

With random hexamers, reverse transcription was performed on about 0.5 to 1 ug of RNA. Multiplex PCR with immunoSEQ amplified the TCR beta CDR3 across 54 Vbeta and 13 Jbeta. TCRdb analysed the immunoSEQ multiplex PCR reads with MiXCR anew, one entry per CDR3 protein. The data show roughly 86,000 distinct CDR3 sequences, around 96% seen once. The V end was cut by 7 bases, the J end by 1 base, with 10 bases between. Germline V gene lookup returns CDR1 MNHEY and CDR2 SVGEGT. The CDR3 length is 13 residues. V usage is TRBV6-2 or TRBV6-3 and J usage is TRBJ1-1; no reliable D call. This receptor was obtained from a human donor with Susac syndrome. Sequenced material: CD8+ T cells from PBMCs. The CDR3 spells CASIIKGNTEAFF. CDR3 nucleotide sequence: TGTGCCAGCATCATAAAAGGGAACACTGAAGCTTTCTTT.